Below are 12 T cell receptor beta chains sequenced from a single sample in a study of T cell responses to AZD1222 COVID-19 vaccine. Generated by immunoSEQ multiplex PCR, the TCRdb table keeps only in-frame clones and is missing some. This repertoire shows under 200,000 clones, about nine tenths found once; its top ten account for 1.5%. Here the sequenced sample was peripheral blood, taken on day 0 of AZD1222 vaccination. The receptors come from an adult in good health.

This clone showed up just a few times. V and J are TRBV19 and TRBJ2-2; possibly TRBD1 or TRBD2 for D (5 bases each). The CDR3 totals 13 residues. The germline V and J ends were trimmed by 4 bases and 7 bases, with 10 bases remaining between them. Germline loops: CDR1 LNHDA, CDR2 SQIVND (reference sequence). Here the CDR3 DNA reads TGTGCCAGTAGTAGAGGGGCCGGCGGGGAGCTGTTTTTT. It codes for CASSRGAGGELFF.

The rearrangement joins TRBV27 to TRBJ1-1; D is perhaps TRBD1 (6 bases). Trimming left V 3 bases short and J 5 bases short, with 19 bases between. The CDR3 spans 16 residues. The germline gives CDR1 MNHEY, CDR2 SMNVEV (reference sequence). In DNA form, the CDR3 reads TGTGCCAGCAGTTTGAGGCAGGGGAGGAAGGGTACTGAAGCTTTCTTT. Translating it yields CASSLRQGRKGTEAFF.

The chain is built from TRBV27 and TRBJ2-6; 9 positions match TRBD1. The length of the CDR3 is 17 residues. Germline lookup yields CDR1 MNHEY and CDR2 SMNVEV (reference sequence). V lost 5 bases to trimming and J lost 1 base; unmatched junction nucleotides: 6. DNA of the CDR3: TGTGCCAGCAGTATAGGACAGGGGAAGTCTGGGGCCAACGTCCTGACTTTC. It translates to CASSIGQGKSGANVLTF.

V usage is TRBV9 and J usage is TRBJ2-1; no clear D gene. This CDR3 has 13 amino acids. V shed 1 base and J shed 4 bases, with 6 bases lying between them. Germline V CDR1 and CDR2: SGDLS, YYNGEE. The CDR3 DNA sequence: TGTGCCAGCAGCGTAAGGGATTACAATGAGCAGTTCTTC. Translation: CASSVRDYNEQFF.

V gene TRBV28 combines with J gene TRBJ1-5; 8 bases fit TRBD1. This CDR3 contains 17 residues. V trimming: 8 bases; J trimming: 0 bases; junction bases outside the gene matches: 12. Germline V lookup: CDR1 MDHEN, CDR2 SYDVKM. The CDR3 is CASSSGQGLYSNQPQHF. The CDR3 nucleotides are TGTGCCAGCTCTAGCGGACAGGGCCTTTATAGCAATCAGCCCCAGCATTTT.

This sequence joins TRBV30 and TRBJ2-7; D is ambiguous. V was clipped by 0 bases and J by 2 bases, with 11 bases between them. There are 14 residues in the CDR3. In germline, CDR1 is GTSNPN, CDR2 SVGIG (reference sequence). The CDR3 DNA is TGTGCCTGGAGTGTGGAATTAAACACCTACGAGCAGTACTTC. This encodes CAWSVELNTYEQYF.

CDR3 protein: CASSPGQGVTADYQPQHF. The CDR3 DNA follows: TGTGCCAGCAGTCCGGGACAGGGAGTCACCGCGGATTATCAGCCCCAGCATTTT. This chain links TRBV6-6 with TRBJ1-5; 9 bases are shared with TRBD1. J gave up 5 bases and V 5 bases, and 16 bases lay outside the gene matches. This CDR3 is 18 amino acids long. Germline V gives CDR1 MNHNY, CDR2 SVGAGI (reference sequence).

The rearrangement links TRBV29-1 to TRBJ1-3; no reliable D call. Germline V lookup: CDR1 SQVTM, CDR2 ANQGSEA. V was shortened by 7 bases and J by 1 base, with 17 bases between the two germline ends. The CDR3 is 15 amino acids. The CDR3 is CSASGKLRSGNTIYF. The CDR3 coding sequence is TGCAGCGCGTCCGGGAAGCTACGATCTGGAAACACCATATATTTT.

This sequence joins TRBV7-9 and TRBJ1-5; possible D gene TRBD1, 6 bases. There are 15 residues in the CDR3. V gave up 3 bases and J gave up 6 bases, with 15 bases separating them. CDR1 SEHNR and CDR2 FQNEAQ come from the germline V gene (reference sequence). CDR3 in amino acids: CASSFGQGRGQPQHF. The CDR3 nucleotides are TGTGCCAGCAGCTTCGGCCAGGGCAGGGGTCAGCCCCAGCATTTT.

The gene calls are TRBV28 and TRBJ1-3; a weak D match, TRBD1 (5 bases). The length of the CDR3 is 18 residues. Germline CDR1 reads MDHEN; CDR2 reads SYDVKM. V lost 6 bases and J 0 bases, leaving 21 bases between the germline ends. CDR3 region: CASSRPGLSTLSGNTIYF. The CDR3 nucleotides read TGTGCCAGCAGCCGGCCGGGACTCTCGACCCTCTCTGGAAACACCATATATTTT.

The rearrangement joins TRBV28 to TRBJ1-4; D is undetermined. Germline V gives CDR1 MDHEN, CDR2 SYDVKM. The CDR3 is 11 amino acids. Trimming cost V 3 bases and J 10 bases, with 6 bases left between them. The CDR3 DNA is TGTGCCAGCAGTTTGTATGGAAAACTGTTTTTT. Translated: CASSLYGKLFF.

V gene TRBV3-1 (or the pseudogene TRBV3-2) combines with J gene TRBJ1-6; 8 bases match TRBD1. The CDR3 spans 18 residues. V lost 0 bases and J lost 4; bases outside the gene matches: 8. Germline V CDR1 and CDR2: LGHDT, YNNKEL (reference sequence). For the CDR3, the DNA is TGTGCCAGCAGCCAAGATAAAGCAGGGGGCCGTTATAATTCACCCCTCCACTTT. Its protein is CASSQDKAGGRYNSPLHF.